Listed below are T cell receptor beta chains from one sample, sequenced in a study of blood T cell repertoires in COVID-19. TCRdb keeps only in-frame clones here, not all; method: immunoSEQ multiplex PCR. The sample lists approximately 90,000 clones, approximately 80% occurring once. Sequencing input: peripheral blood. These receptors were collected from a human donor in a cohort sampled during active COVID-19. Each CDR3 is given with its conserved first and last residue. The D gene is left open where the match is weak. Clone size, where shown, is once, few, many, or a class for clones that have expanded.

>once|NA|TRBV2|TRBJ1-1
TGTGCCAGCAGCGCGGACAGTGGTGAAGCTTTCTTT
CASSADSGEAFF
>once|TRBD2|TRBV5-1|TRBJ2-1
TGCGCCAGCAGCCCCGTAGCGGGAGGGGAGTCTAATGAGCAGTTCTTC
CASSPVAGGESNEQFF
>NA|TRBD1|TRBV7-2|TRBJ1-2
TGTGCCAGCAGCCAAACAGGGGGTTTCTCTGGCTACACCTTC
CASSQTGGFSGYTF
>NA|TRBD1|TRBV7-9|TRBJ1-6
TGTGCCAGCAGGGGGACAGCGGGTTCACCCCTCCACTTT
CASRGTAGSPLHF
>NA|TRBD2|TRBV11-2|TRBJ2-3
TGTGCCAGCAGGGAACTAGCGGGAACGCCAGATACGCAGTATTTT
CASRELAGTPDTQYF
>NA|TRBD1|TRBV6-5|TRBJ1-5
TGTGCCAGCAGCGCAGACAGGGAGGATCAGCCCCAGCATTTT
CASSADREDQPQHF
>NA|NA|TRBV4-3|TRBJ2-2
TGCGCCAGCAGCCAACCAGGGGCGGGGGAGCTGTTTTTT
CASSQPGAGELFF
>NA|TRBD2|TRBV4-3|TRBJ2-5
TGCGCCAGCAGCCCGGGACTAGCGGGAGAAGAGACCCAGTACTTC
CASSPGLAGEETQYF
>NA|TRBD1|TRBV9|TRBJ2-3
TGTGCCAGCAGCGTAGAGGGGACAGGATACACAGATACGCAGTATTTT
CASSVEGTGYTDTQYF
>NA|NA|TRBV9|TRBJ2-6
TGTGCCAGCAGCGCAGGGGTTACGCCCTCTGGGGCCAACGTCCTGACTTTC
CASSAGVTPSGANVLTF
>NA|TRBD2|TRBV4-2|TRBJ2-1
TGTGCCAGCAGCCAAGAACCTAGCGGCCTTTACAATGAGCAGTTCTTC
CASSQEPSGLYNEQFF
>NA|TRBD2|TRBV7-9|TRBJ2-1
TGTGCCAGCAGCCTCCGGACTAGCGGGAGGGCCAATGAGCAGTTCTTC
CASSLRTSGRANEQFF
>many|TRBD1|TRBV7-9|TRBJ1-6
TGTGCCAGCAGTCCGGGGACAGGGGTGAAAGGTTCACCCCTCCACTTT
CASSPGTGVKGSPLHF
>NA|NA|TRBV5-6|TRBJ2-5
TGTGCCAGCAGCTTTGCCCCCGGGGAGACCCAGTACTTC
CASSFAPGETQYF
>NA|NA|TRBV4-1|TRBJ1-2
TGCGCCAGCAGCCAAGATCTTACGGGACACTTCTATGGCTACACCTTC
CASSQDLTGHFYGYTF